The subject of this entry is one T cell receptor (beta chain). Its antigen is not identified. Trimming at V came to 5 bases and at J to 2 bases, leaving 12 bases not matched to a gene. CDR1 and CDR2 (germline): SGHTA, FQGNSA. This CDR3 comprises 18 residues. A CD45RA-negative memory subset and a CD45RA+ naive subset were separated from the CD4+ cells. The sample originates from a study of shared clonotypes between healthy human individuals. Background on the study: Three CD4 naive, three CD4 memory, two CD8 naive and one CD8 memory plate were used per donor. Study-wide results and caveats: As a rule, naive subsets had a larger estimated richness than memory subsets.

Sequencing was performed with immunoSEQ multiplex PCR; in TCRdb, only in-frame clones are kept and a portion is missing. In the table there are about 360,000 clones, 73% of which are singletons. Sequencing used memory CD4+ T cells sorted from blood. Subset meaning: CD45RA-negative fraction. The chain uses TRBV7-2 and TRBJ2-7, with 13 positions matching TRBD2. This receptor was taken from a man aged 25-45 years in good health. The CDR3 is CASSPRTSGSSGAYEQYF. DNA of the CDR3: TGTGCCAGCAGCCCGCGGACTAGCGGGAGCAGTGGCGCCTACGAGCAGTACTTC. Full variable domain (missing parts from reference TRBV7-2 and TRBJ2-7): GAGVSQSPSNKVTEKGKDVELRCDPISGHTALYWYRQSLGQGLEFLIYFQGNSAPDKSGLPSDRFSAERTGGSVSTLTIQRTQQEDSAVYLCASSPRTSGSSGAYEQYFGPGTRLTVT.